This T cell receptor beta chain was captured by sequencing in a study of control samples from healthy donors and cancer patients. The germline V gene has CDR1 MGHRA and CDR2 YSYEKL. Trimming took 1 base from V and 5 from J, leaving 11 bases between them. The CDR3 has 14 residues. TCRdb keeps only in-frame clones here, not all; method: immunoSEQ multiplex PCR. The data contain around 52,000 clones, under 95% of them singletons. This TCR came from a young man with colorectal cancer. The sample comprised PBMCs. V is TRBV4-1 and J is TRBJ1-1; no clear D. The CDR3 reads CASSQAPGWTEAFF. CDR3 bases: TGCGCCAGCAGCCAAGCCCCCGGTTGGACTGAAGCTTTCTTT.